This T cell receptor beta chain was profiled in a study of identical twins. TCRdb reprocessed the 5' RACE reads via MiXCR and lists one record per CDR3 protein. The table has about 690,000 distinct CDR3 sequences, roughly 20% seen once. Trimming pared 0 bases from V and 5 bases from J, leaving 13 bases between. Germline values: CDR1 SGHTA, CDR2 FQGTGA. The CDR3 contains 15 residues. This clonotype has at least ten counts. In addition, the sample was reused for a study of T cells expressing NK-cell markers. As that study records: Sorted CD3+CD56+NKG2C+, CD3+CD56+NKG2C- and CD3+CD56-NKG2C+ T cells provided the TCR beta repertoires. In several experiments, sorting was confined to alpha-beta TCR T cells through use of an anti-gamma-delta TCR antibody. The CD3+CD56-NKG2C+ fraction of a handful of donors was likewise dominated by these clonotypes.

The sequenced sample was PBMCs. This TCR came from a woman aged 18-29 years in good health. The chain uses TRBV7-3 and TRBJ1-1, with unresolved D. CDR3 DNA sequence: TGTGCCAGCAGCTTAACTGGGCAGGCGGGGACTGAAGCTTTCTTT. Its translation is CASSLTGQAGTEAFF.